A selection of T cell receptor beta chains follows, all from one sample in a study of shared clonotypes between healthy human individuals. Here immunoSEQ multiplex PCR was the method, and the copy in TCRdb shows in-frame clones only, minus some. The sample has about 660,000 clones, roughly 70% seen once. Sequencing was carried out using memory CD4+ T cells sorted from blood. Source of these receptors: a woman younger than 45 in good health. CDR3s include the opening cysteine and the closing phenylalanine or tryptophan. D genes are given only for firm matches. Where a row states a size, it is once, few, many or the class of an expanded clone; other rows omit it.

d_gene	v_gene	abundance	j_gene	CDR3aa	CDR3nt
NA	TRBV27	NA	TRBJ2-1	CASSLGRPSYNEQFF	TGTGCCAGCAGTTTAGGGCGTCCGAGCTACAATGAGCAGTTCTTC
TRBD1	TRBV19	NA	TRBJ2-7	CASRTQGEGYEQYF	TGTGCCAGTAGAACACAGGGGGAAGGCTACGAGCAGTACTTC
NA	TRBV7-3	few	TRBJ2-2	CASSRGQHTGELFF	TGTGCCAGCAGCCGCGGACAGCACACCGGGGAGCTGTTTTTT
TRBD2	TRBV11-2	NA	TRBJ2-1	CASIPAGSGRGEQFF	TGTGCCAGCATCCCGGCAGGTAGCGGGAGGGGTGAGCAGTTCTTC
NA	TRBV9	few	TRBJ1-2	CASSVDLSGGYTF	TGTGCCAGCAGCGTAGATCTATCGGGGGGCTACACCTTC
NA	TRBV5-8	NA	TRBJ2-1	CASRLGRGAYNEQFF	TGTGCCAGCAGACTGGGTAGGGGGGCCTACAATGAGCAGTTCTTC
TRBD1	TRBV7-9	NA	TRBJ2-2	CASSFGQGDTGELFF	TGTGCCAGCAGCTTTGGACAGGGAGACACCGGGGAGCTGTTTTTT
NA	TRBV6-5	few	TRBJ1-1	CASSYPGNTEAFF	TGTGCCAGCAGTTACCCGGGTAACACTGAAGCTTTCTTT
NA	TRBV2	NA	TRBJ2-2	CASSEAQAFGGWTGELFF	TGTGCCAGCAGTGAAGCGCAGGCGTTCGGGGGTTGGACCGGGGAGCTGTTTTTT
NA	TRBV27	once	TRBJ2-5	CASSYSGTQETQYF	TGTGCCAGCAGCTACTCCGGGACACAAGAGACCCAGTACTTC
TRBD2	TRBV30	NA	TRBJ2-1	CAWSSGTSRYNEQFF	TGTGCCTGGAGTTCCGGGACTAGCAGGTACAATGAGCAGTTCTTC
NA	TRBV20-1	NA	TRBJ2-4	CSLLLKNIQYF	TGCAGTTTACTACTCAAAAACATTCAGTACTTC
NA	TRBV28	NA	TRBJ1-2	CASSNTRGWYGYTF	TGTGCCAGCAGTAACACCAGGGGTTGGTATGGCTACACCTTC
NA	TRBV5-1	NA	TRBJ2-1	CASSLASGNEQFF	TGCGCCAGCAGCTTGGCCTCCGGCAATGAGCAGTTCTTC
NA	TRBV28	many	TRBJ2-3	CASSDSTTDTQYF	TGTGCCAGCAGTGACTCGACCACAGATACGCAGTATTTT
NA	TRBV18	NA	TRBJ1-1	CASSPSSVNTEAFF	TGTGCCAGCTCACCAAGCTCAGTGAACACTGAAGCTTTCTTT
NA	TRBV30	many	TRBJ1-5	CAWGDGRTQHF	TGTGCCTGGGGGGACGGCCGGACCCAGCATTTT
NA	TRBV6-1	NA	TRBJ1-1	CASSVDTPSTEAFF	TGTGCCAGCAGTGTCGACACCCCGTCAACTGAAGCTTTCTTT
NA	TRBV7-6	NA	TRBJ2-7	CASSLGTGIAYEQYF	TGTGCCAGCAGCTTAGGTACAGGAATAGCCTACGAGCAGTACTTC
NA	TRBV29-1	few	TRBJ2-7	CSVEDTVTYEQYF	TGCAGCGTTGAAGACACAGTGACCTACGAGCAGTACTTC
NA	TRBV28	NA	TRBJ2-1	CASSFITGRNEQFF	TGTGCCAGCAGTTTTATAACTGGAAGGAATGAGCAGTTCTTC
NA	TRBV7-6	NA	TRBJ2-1	CASSSTPGTRTYNEQFF	TGTGCCAGCAGCTCAACCCCCGGGACAAGGACCTACAATGAGCAGTTCTTC
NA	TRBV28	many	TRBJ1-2	CASTGRQPGYTF	TGTGCCAGCACCGGACGGCAACCTGGCTACACCTTC
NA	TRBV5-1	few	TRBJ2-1	CASSQGDFASRVYNEQFF	TGCGCCAGCAGCCAAGGGGACTTTGCTAGCAGGGTCTACAATGAGCAGTTCTTC
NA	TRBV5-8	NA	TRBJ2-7	CASSLARGTFFRGQYF	TGTGCCAGCAGCTTGGCCCGGGGGACTTTTTTTCGTGGGCAGTACTTC
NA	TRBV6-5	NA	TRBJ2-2	CASSYSPAHTGELFF	TGTGCCAGCAGTTACTCCCCGGCCCACACCGGGGAGCTGTTTTTT
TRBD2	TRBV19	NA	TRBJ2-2	CASSNAGAGELFF	TGTGCCAGTAGTAATGCGGGAGCCGGGGAGCTGTTTTTT
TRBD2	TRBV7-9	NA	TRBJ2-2	CASSPSGRRTGELFF	TGTGCCAGCAGCCCTAGCGGGAGACGCACCGGGGAGCTGTTTTTT
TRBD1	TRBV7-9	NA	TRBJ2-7	CASSPGQGSLEQYF	TGTGCCAGCAGCCCGGGACAGGGATCATTAGAGCAGTACTTC
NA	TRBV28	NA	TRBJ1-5	CASSLRGLYSNQPQHF	TGTGCCAGCAGTTTAAGGGGATTGTATAGCAATCAGCCCCAGCATTTT
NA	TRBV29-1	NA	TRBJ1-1	CSGSSSVSEAFF	TGCAGCGGGAGTAGTTCTGTATCTGAAGCTTTCTTT
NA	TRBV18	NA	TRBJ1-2	CASSEGFSYGYTF	TGTGCCAGCTCAGAAGGGTTTTCCTATGGCTACACCTTC